This T cell receptor beta chain was obtained from a study of shared clonotypes between healthy human individuals. CDR3 length: 12 residues. V dropped 2 bases and J dropped 11 bases, with 13 bases sitting between them. CDR1 is SEHNR, CDR2 FQNEAQ, per germline (reference sequence). As concerns this clone: The antigen is not known.

Regarding the study as a whole: Researchers sampled only blood; tissue repertoires likely differ.

Libraries were prepared by immunoSEQ multiplex PCR; TCRdb keeps only in-frame clonotypes and omits some of them. The table has 2,500,000 or so clones, about 90% seen once. Splitting the CD4+ cells yielded a CD45RA+ naive subset and a CD45RA-negative memory subset. The sample taken for sequencing was naive CD4+ T cells from PBMCs. Subset described: CD45RA+ positively selected. The chain combines TRBV7-9 with TRBJ2-7; a possible D gene is TRBD1 (5 bases). This sequence was found in a man younger than 35 in good health. Some clones in this sample may be carry-over from other donors' samples. The CDR3 sequence is CASSLYPGREYF. DNA for the CDR3: TGTGCCAGCAGCTTATACCCCGGCAGGGAGTACTTC.